A selection of T cell receptor beta chains follows, all from one sample in a study of blood T cells in healthy people across ages. TCRdb ran MiXCR on the 5' RACE reads and lists one entry per CDR3 protein. Of around 1,500,000 distinct CDR3 sequences in the sample, about 30% were seen once. The material sequenced was blood. Receptors were obtained from a woman under 40 in good health. Each CDR3 is given with its conserved first and last residue. A D gene is named only where the DNA matches it firmly. For some rows the clone size is stated as once, few or many, or as a class when expanded; others skip it.

NA TRBJ2-1 TRBV4-1 NA CASSQERSRPNEQFF TGCGCCAGCAGCCAAGAGAGGAGTCGGCCCAATGAGCAGTTCTTC
few TRBJ2-1 TRBV28 NA CASKGRSYNEQFF TGTGCCAGCAAGGGTAGGTCCTACAATGAGCAGTTCTTC
NA TRBJ1-5 TRBV20-1 NA CSARGHRDGYQPQHF TGCAGTGCTAGAGGCCACAGGGACGGTTATCAGCCCCAGCATTTT
NA TRBJ2-5 TRBV7-9 TRBD2 CTSSSDPSGRDKDEQYF TGTACCAGCAGCTCCGACCCTAGCGGGAGGGACAAGGATGAGCAGTACTTC
NA TRBJ2-1 TRBV5-1 NA CASSFRDVAYNEQFF TGCGCCAGCAGCTTTCGGGACGTGGCCTACAATGAGCAGTTCTTC
many TRBJ2-7 TRBV5-5 NA CASSLGDGNEQYF TGTGCCAGCAGCTTGGGGGACGGTAACGAGCAGTACTTC
NA TRBJ2-3 TRBV10-2 TRBD2 CAGSDKGLAGPLDTQYF TGCGCCGGCAGTGATAAAGGGCTAGCGGGGCCCCTGGATACGCAGTATTTT
NA TRBJ2-3 TRBV7-9 NA CASSSSIGTDTQYF TGTGCCAGCAGCTCTTCAATCGGCACAGATACGCAGTATTTT
few TRBJ2-6 TRBV5-1 NA CASSPITGTGANVLTF TGCGCCAGCAGCCCGATAACAGGGACCGGGGCCAACGTCCTGACTTTC
many TRBJ2-7 TRBV7-2 NA CASSASPRLGTASTYEQYF TGTGCCAGCAGCGCTAGCCCCCGGCTGGGGACTGCCTCTACCTACGAGCAGTACTTC
NA TRBJ2-2 TRBV20-1 NA CSARETGHTGELFF TGCAGTGCCCGGGAGACTGGGCACACCGGGGAGCTGTTTTTT
few TRBJ2-7 TRBV20-1 TRBD2 CSARTSVSYEQYF TGCAGTGCCAGGACTAGCGTCTCCTACGAGCAGTACTTC
few TRBJ2-7 TRBV20-1 NA CSAPRDDPYEQYF TGCAGTGCCCCCCGGGACGACCCCTACGAGCAGTACTTC
few TRBJ1-2 TRBV28 NA CASRLGSDYGYTF TGTGCCAGCCGTCTGGGGTCTGACTATGGCTACACCTTC
few TRBJ1-1 TRBV12-3/TRBV12-4 NA CASISRTVNTEAFF TGTGCCAGCATTTCAAGGACGGTGAACACTGAAGCTTTCTTT
NA TRBJ2-7 TRBV28 TRBD2 CASSSYSGGDYEQYF TGTGCCAGCAGTTCCTATAGCGGGGGGGACTACGAGCAGTACTTC
many TRBJ2-1 TRBV7-2 TRBD2 CASSRTSGSDEQFF TGTGCCAGCAGTCGGACTAGCGGGAGCGATGAGCAGTTCTTC
NA TRBJ2-1 TRBV4-1 TRBD1 CASSQGPSDREFF TGCGCCAGCAGCCAAGGTCCCTCGGACAGGGAGTTCTTC
NA TRBJ2-3 TRBV4-2 TRBD1 CASSLKLDRGEDTQYF TGTGCCAGCAGCCTCAAACTGGACAGGGGGGAGGATACGCAGTATTTT